The 20 T cell receptor beta chains below all came from one sample that was sequenced in a study of control samples from healthy donors and cancer patients. The repertoire was sequenced with immunoSEQ multiplex PCR; TCRdb's copy has only in-frame clones and lacks some. The data show about 84,000 clones, roughly 84% seen once. Sequenced sample: PBMCs. These receptors all come from a man aged 55 to 70 with head and neck cancer.

The J gene is TRBJ1-4, the V gene TRBV25-1; 7 bases map to TRBD1. The CDR3 contains 15 residues. The germline gives CDR1 MGHDK, CDR2 SYGVNS. J was trimmed by 5 bases and V by 9 bases; bases with no gene match: 12. The CDR3 DNA reads as TGTGCCAGTACCGGGACAGTTGCCTTAAATGAAAAACTGTTTTTT. Encoded protein: CASTGTVALNEKLFF.

The gene calls are TRBV11-3 and TRBJ2-7, with D perhaps assigned TRBD1 or TRBD2 (7 bases each). Trimming left V 5 bases short and J 2 bases short, with 16 bases between. This CDR3 contains 15 residues. CDR1 and CDR2 from the germline V gene are SGHNT and YENEEA. For the CDR3, the DNA is TGTGCCAGCAGCGACAGGACAGGACTAGCCTACGAGCAGTACTTC. It yields the protein CASSDRTGLAYEQYF.

The chain employs TRBV5-1 and TRBJ2-7; 11 bases map to TRBD2. After removal of 5 bases from V and 1 base from J, the junction contained 5 bases not matched to a gene. Germline-derived CDR1 and CDR2 are SGHRS and YFSETQ. The CDR3 length is 15 residues. CDR3 protein: CASRPGTSGSYEQYF. The CDR3 DNA sequence: TGCGCCAGCAGACCCGGGACTAGCGGATCCTACGAGCAGTACTTC. Full variable domain (missing parts from reference TRBV5-1 and TRBJ2-7): KAGVTQTPRYLIKTRGQQVTLSCSPISGHRSVSWYQQTPGQGLQFLFEYFSETQRNKGNFPGRFSGRQFSNSRSEMNVSTLELGDSALYLCASRPGTSGSYEQYFGPGTRLTVT.

The chain links TRBV6-5 to TRBJ2-5; the match to TRBD1 covers 11 bases. Germline CDR1 MNHEY, CDR2 SVGAGI. CDR3 length: 15 amino acids. The ends lost 4 bases at V and 4 bases at J; junction bases unmatched: 5. The DNA of the CDR3 is TGTGCCAGCAGTTCGGAGGACAGGGGGCGAGAGACCCAGTACTTC. Its protein product is CASSSEDRGRETQYF.

V gene TRBV4-1 combines with J gene TRBJ1-6; TRBD1 is a possible D gene (6 bases). V was pared by 5 bases and J by 0 bases, with 17 bases between. Per germline, CDR1 MGHRA and CDR2 YSYEKL. The CDR3 spans 18 residues. CDR3 amino acids: CASSSRDTRSSYNSPLHF. The CDR3 DNA follows: TGCGCCAGCAGCTCCCGGGACACCCGTAGCTCCTATAATTCACCCCTCCACTTT.

The rearrangement uses TRBV3-1 (or the pseudogene TRBV3-2) and TRBJ2-3; D tentatively reads TRBD1 or TRBD2 (7 bases each). CDR1 LGHDT and CDR2 YNNKEL come from the germline V gene (reference sequence). CDR3 length: 15 residues. Trimming pared 7 bases from V and 1 base from J, leaving 15 bases between. The CDR3 DNA reads as TGTGCCAGCACCAAGGGGGCGGGGGGCACAGATACGCAGTATTTT. Its translation: CASTKGAGGTDTQYF.

The chain couples TRBV29-1 to TRBJ2-1; 8 nucleotides agree with TRBD1. Germline V CDR1 and CDR2: SQVTM, ANQGSEA. CDR3 length equals 15 residues. The V gene end was trimmed by 6 bases and the J gene end by 5 bases; junction bases not matched to a gene: 12. The CDR3 DNA reads as TGCAGCGTGGGTAGGACAGGGATGCTCAACAATGAGCAGTTCTTC. Protein product: CSVGRTGMLNNEQFF.

V is TRBV19 and J is TRBJ1-5; D may be TRBD1 (6 bases). Germline V gene data show CDR1 as LNHDA and CDR2 as SQIVND (reference sequence). V lost 3 bases, J lost 4 bases, and 16 bases lay in between. The CDR3 loop spans 16 amino acids. The CDR3: CASSIQVGARNQPQHF. The CDR3 nucleotides are TGTGCCAGTAGTATTCAGGTGGGGGCGAGAAATCAGCCCCAGCATTTT.

This clone was counted a few times. This chain joins TRBV7-2 and TRBJ2-7; 7 nucleotides align to TRBD1. V shed 3 bases and J 0 bases; nucleotides not matched to a gene: 5. This CDR3 has 15 amino acids. From germline, CDR1 is SGHTA and CDR2 FQGNSA. Here the CDR3 reads CASSFATGSSYEQYF. The CDR3 region has the DNA TGTGCCAGCAGCTTCGCGACAGGGAGCTCCTACGAGCAGTACTTC.

The chain couples TRBV6-1 to TRBJ1-1; D might be TRBD1 (6 bases). Germline CDR1 and CDR2: MNHNS and SASEGT. Trimming removed 3 bases at V and 6 bases at J, with 17 bases between. The CDR3 consists of 15 residues. The DNA for the CDR3 is TGTGCCAGCAGTGACCCGGGACACTCGGGCGCTGAAGCTTTCTTT. This codes for CASSDPGHSGAEAFF.

The CDR3 reads CASSQGGGQTAPLHF. The CDR3 DNA reads TGTGCCAGCAGCCAAGGGGGAGGGCAGACGGCACCCCTCCACTTT. The V call is TRBV3-1 (or the pseudogene TRBV3-2), the J call TRBJ1-6, with D hard to call. Between the trimmed V and J ends, which lost 1 base and 11 bases, there was a span of 15 bases. Germline V gene data show CDR1 as LGHDT and CDR2 as YNNKEL (reference sequence). The CDR3 is made up of 15 amino acids.

V usage is TRBV19 and J usage is TRBJ1-2; the D gene is possibly TRBD1 (6 bases). CDR1 is LNHDA and CDR2 is SQIVND in the germline V gene (reference sequence). Trimming stripped 10 bases from V and 3 bases from J, with 15 bases between. CDR3 length: 13 residues. CDR3 bases: TGTGCCACCACAAAGGCAGGGGACTATGGCTACACCTTC. Protein product: CATTKAGDYGYTF. The variable domain in full, completed from reference TRBV19 and TRBJ1-2, reads DGGITQSPKYLFRKEGQNVTLSCEQNLNHDAMYWYRQDPGQGLRLIYYSQIVNDFQKGDIAEGYSVSREKKESFPLTVTSAQKNPTAFYLCATTKAGDYGYTFGSGTRLTVV.

The V call is TRBV20-1, the J call TRBJ1-1; D perhaps matches TRBD1 (5 bases). Trimming removed 3 bases from V and 1 base from J, with 9 bases in between. Per the germline V gene, CDR1 is DFQATT and CDR2 is SNEGSKA (reference sequence). This CDR3 comprises 13 residues. CDR3 sequence: CSASLGTNTEAFF. The CDR3 coding sequence is TGCAGTGCTAGTCTGGGGACGAACACTGAAGCTTTCTTT.

V usage is TRBV29-1 and J usage is TRBJ2-7, with a weak D call TRBD1 (6 bases). The CDR3 runs to 11 residues. Germline values: CDR1 SQVTM, CDR2 ANQGSEA. V shed 7 bases and J shed 4 bases, with 11 bases lying between them. The CDR3 protein is CSAWDTYEQYF. The CDR3 DNA is TGCAGCGCTTGGGACACATACGAGCAGTACTTC.

The chain links TRBV27 to TRBJ1-5, with a possible D match to TRBD1 (5 bases). The CDR3 extends over 14 amino acids. In germline, CDR1 is MNHEY, CDR2 SMNVEV (reference sequence). Between the trimmed V and J ends, which lost 6 bases and 7 bases, there was a span of 16 bases. CDR3 sequence reads: CASREPGLLQPQHF. As DNA, the CDR3 is TGTGCCAGCAGGGAGCCAGGGTTACTCCAGCCCCAGCATTTT.

As regards this clone: This sample also contains other DNA sequences that code for the same CDR3. The chain recombines TRBV7-9 with TRBJ1-2; no clear D. Germline CDR1 SEHNR, CDR2 FQNEAQ (reference sequence). V was pared by 0 bases and J by 0 bases, with 5 bases between. This CDR3 is 14 amino acids long. In DNA, the CDR3 is TGTGCCAGCAGCTTAGCGCAAGCTAACTATGGCTACACCTTC. It is translated as CASSLAQANYGYTF.

This chain joins TRBV3-1 (or the pseudogene TRBV3-2) and TRBJ1-4; D possibly corresponds to TRBD1 (6 bases). Germline loops: CDR1 LGHDT, CDR2 YNNKEL (reference sequence). This CDR3 comprises 13 residues. Trimming stripped 0 bases from V and 15 bases from J, with 14 bases between. DNA of the CDR3: TGTGCCAGCAGCCAAGAGGGACAACGTCAGTTGTTTTTT. As protein: CASSQEGQRQLFF.

This sequence joins TRBV27 and TRBJ1-1; a possible D gene is TRBD1 (6 bases). The CDR3 consists of 15 residues. V lost 5 bases and J lost 4, with 17 bases in between. Per the germline V gene, CDR1 is MNHEY and CDR2 is SMNVEV (reference sequence). Here the CDR3 reads CASSLSIQGTTEAFF. The CDR3 DNA sequence: TGTGCCAGCAGTCTTTCCATACAGGGAACCACTGAAGCTTTCTTT.

The chain couples TRBV27 to TRBJ2-1; the match to TRBD1 covers 8 bases. J lost 9 bases, V lost 4 bases, and 5 bases had no gene match. Germline CDR1 is MNHEY and CDR2 is SMNVEV (reference sequence). CDR3 size: 13 residues. For the CDR3, the DNA is TGTGCCAGCAGTTACAGGGGGAGTAGTGAGCAGTTCTTC. Translation: CASSYRGSSEQFF.

This sequence joins TRBV7-9 and TRBJ2-7; D may be TRBD1 (5 bases). Trimming removed 4 bases at V and 1 base at J, with 11 bases between. The CDR3 runs 14 residues. Germline V CDR1 and CDR2: SEHNR, FQNEAQ (reference sequence). The CDR3 nucleotides read TGTGCCAGCAGCTCCCGCGGACAATCCTACGAGCAGTACTTC. Protein: CASSSRGQSYEQYF.